This T cell receptor (beta chain) is drawn from a study of blood T cell repertoires in COVID-19. About the study: The study drew acute and convalescent COVID-19 samples from the United States, Italy and Spain. T cells, B-cell-depleted T cells, or PBMCs supplied cDNA or gDNA.

The CDR3 totals 15 residues. V dropped 1 base and J dropped 3 bases, with 12 bases sitting between them. Germline CDR1 reads LGHDT; CDR2 reads YNNKEL (reference sequence). The protocol was immunoSEQ multiplex PCR, while the TCRdb copy is restricted to in-frame clones and leaves out a portion. The sample includes 150,000 to 180,000 clones, 80% to 90% seen only once; the top ten take about 7.3%. Cohort allocation depended upon clinical history that participants reported. The TCR was taken from a man between 50 and 59 years old who had recovered from COVID-19. This sequence joins TRBV3-1 (or the pseudogene TRBV3-2) and TRBJ1-1; D unresolved. Material: PBMCs or T cells enriched from blood (not recorded which). CDR3 sequence reads: CASSQGAVLDTEAFF. CDR3 sequence (DNA): TGTGCCAGCAGCCAAGGCGCTGTGTTGGACACTGAAGCTTTCTTT.